The next 21 T cell receptor beta chains were all read from a single sample in a study of T cell changes during pregnancy in multiple sclerosis. The protocol was immunoSEQ multiplex PCR, while the TCRdb copy is restricted to in-frame clones and leaves out a portion. The profile shows 81,000 or so clones, about nine tenths of them singletons. The specimen comprised PBMCs, sampled in the first trimester of pregnancy. The receptors come from a female donor in good health, serving as a control in a pregnancy study. Some clones in this sample may be carry-over from other donors' samples.

This clone was seen more than once but under ten times. The V and J genes are TRBV19 and TRBJ1-5; 7 bases map to TRBD1. Per germline, CDR1 LNHDA and CDR2 SQIVND (reference sequence). V lost 1 base and J lost 6; bases outside the gene matches: 9. There are 16 residues in the CDR3. CDR3 protein: CASSIGDRVRSQPQHF. The CDR3, as DNA: TGTGCCAGTAGTATAGGAGACAGGGTGAGAAGTCAGCCCCAGCATTTT.

The chain uses TRBV6-1 and TRBJ2-3, with 11 bases fitting TRBD1. Germline CDR1 MNHNS, CDR2 SASEGT. The CDR3 is 15 amino acids. V gave up 3 bases and J gave up 3 bases; unmatched junction bases: 2. CDR3 sequence: CASSDGQGATDTQYF. In DNA, the CDR3 is TGTGCCAGCAGTGACGGACAGGGGGCAACAGATACGCAGTATTTT.

This chain connects TRBV5-8 to TRBJ2-7; the D is unclear. The CDR3 is made up of 13 amino acids. V was pared by 1 base and J by 2 bases, with 7 bases between. Germline-derived CDR1 and CDR2 are SGHTS and YDEGEE. The CDR3, as DNA: TGTGCCAGCAGCTTGATCGTTGCCTACGAGCAGTACTTC. It encodes CASSLIVAYEQYF.

This clone was seen once. The rearrangement links TRBV5-4 to TRBJ1-4; D not resolved. The V gene's germline CDR1 is SGHNT and CDR2 YYREEE (reference sequence). The CDR3 has 12 residues. Between the trimmed V and J ends, which lost 4 bases and 7 bases, there was a span of 8 bases. The CDR3 nucleotides read TGTGCCAGCAGCGAGCCGGGTGAAAAACTGTTTTTT. Protein sequence: CASSEPGEKLFF.

The sample holds one count of this clone. The chain employs TRBV18 and TRBJ1-1; possible D gene TRBD1, 5 bases. Germline CDR1 KGHSH, CDR2 LQKENI. Trimming cost V 5 bases and J 2 bases, with 9 bases left between them. This CDR3 is built from 13 residues. The chain's CDR3 is CASSTDINTEAFF. For the CDR3, the DNA is TGTGCCAGCTCAACGGACATAAACACTGAAGCTTTCTTT. The variable domain in full, completed from reference TRBV18 and TRBJ1-1, reads NAGVMQNPRHLVRRRGQEARLRCSPMKGHSHVYWYRQLPEEGLKFMVYLQKENIIDESGMPKERFSAEFPKEGPSILRIQQVVRGDSAAYFCASSTDINTEAFFGQGTRLTVV.

This rearrangement joins TRBV18 to TRBJ1-2; TRBD1 might be the D (6 bases). Germline loops: CDR1 KGHSH, CDR2 LQKENI. The CDR3 has 14 residues. The V end lost 1 base, the J end lost 3 bases, and 9 bases lay between the germline ends. DNA of the CDR3: TGTGCCAGCTCACCACTTCACAGGGACTATGGCTACACCTTC. It codes for CASSPLHRDYGYTF.

This clone was picked up one time. The chain employs TRBV6-4 and TRBJ1-1; 10 bases are a match to TRBD1. Germline loops: CDR1 MRHNA, CDR2 SNTAGT. V lost 8 bases to trimming and J lost 8 bases; unmatched junction nucleotides: 8. The CDR3 is 13 residues long. CDR3 coding DNA: TGTGCCAGCTCCAGGGACAGGGGAACAGAAGCTTTCTTT. Translating gives CASSRDRGTEAFF.

The V call is TRBV30, the J call TRBJ2-5; TRBD1 matches 10 bases. Germline CDR1 is GTSNPN and CDR2 is SVGIG (reference sequence). CDR3 length equals 13 residues. Germline trimming cut 5 bases from V and 7 bases from J; bases unmatched to any gene: 7. CDR3 DNA: TGTGCCTGGGGGACAGGGGTGGGTGGGACCCAGTACTTC. This gives the protein CAWGTGVGGTQYF.

This chain connects TRBV7-6 to TRBJ2-7, with a possible D match to TRBD1 (5 bases). Germline V gene lookup returns CDR1 SGHVS and CDR2 FNYEAQ. The V end was cut by 5 bases, the J end by 2 bases, with 16 bases between. CDR3 length equals 15 residues. CDR3 residues: CASSPNRGSPYEQYF. CDR3 nucleotide sequence: TGTGCCAGCAGCCCAAATAGGGGCAGTCCCTACGAGCAGTACTTC. Full variable domain (rest looked up from reference TRBV7-6 and TRBJ2-7): GAGVSQSPRYKVTKRGQDVALRCDPISGHVSLYWYRQALGQGPEFLTYFNYEAQQDKSGLPNDRFSAERPEGSISTLTIQRTEQRDSAMYRCASSPNRGSPYEQYFGPGTRLTVT.

The sample holds one count of this clone. The J gene is TRBJ2-5, the V gene TRBV27; TRBD2 agrees at 9 bases. Trimming took 5 bases from V and 2 from J; bases not matched to a gene: 3. The germline V gene encodes CDR1 MNHEY and CDR2 SMNVEV (reference sequence). The CDR3 runs to 14 residues. The CDR3 sequence: CASSLLAGQETQYF. The DNA for the CDR3 is TGTGCCAGCAGTCTCCTAGCGGGACAAGAGACCCAGTACTTC.

Comment on this clone: A junction boundary mismatches the germline segment, possibly from a read error. V and J are TRBV13 and TRBJ2-4; no reliable D call. The CDR3 has 13 amino acids. Per the germline V gene, CDR1 is PRHDT and CDR2 is FYEKMQ (reference sequence). The CDR3 is CASSLGDTPIPHF. For the CDR3, the DNA is TGTGCCAGCAGCTTAGGAGACACCCCTATTCCCCACTTC.

The CDR3 coding sequence is TGTGCCATCGGACAGGGGGCGCGGGAGACCCAGTACTTC. Protein product: CAIGQGARETQYF. The chain employs TRBV6-1 and TRBJ2-5; TRBD1 aligns across 11 bases. This CDR3 region has 13 residues. With 10 bases clipped from V and 5 bases from J, the junction kept 6 bases outside the gene matches. Per germline, CDR1 MNHNS and CDR2 SASEGT.

This clone was counted between two and nine times. This chain uses TRBV28 with TRBJ1-2; D remains unclear. The germline V gene has CDR1 MDHEN and CDR2 SYDVKM. CDR3 length: 14 residues. Trimming left V 6 bases short and J 4 bases short, with 15 bases between. CDR3 DNA sequence: TGTGCCAGCAGAACCGTAGCGGGCGGCTATGGCTACACCTTC. It is translated as CASRTVAGGYGYTF.

The V and J genes are TRBV6-5 and TRBJ2-7; perhaps TRBD2 as D (6 bases). The germline V and J ends were trimmed by 10 bases and 0 bases, with 16 bases remaining between them. This CDR3 contains 14 residues. CDR1 MNHEY and CDR2 SVGAGI come from the germline V gene. As DNA, the CDR3 is TGTGCCACCCTCGGGACTTTTAACTCCTACGAGCAGTACTTC. Translation: CATLGTFNSYEQYF.

CDR3: CASSLAGSYGYTF. The CDR3, as DNA: TGTGCCAGCAGCTTAGCTGGGAGCTATGGCTACACCTTC. The gene calls are TRBV11-2 and TRBJ1-2; D is unresolved. This CDR3 region has 13 residues. V was trimmed by 1 base and J by 4 bases, leaving 7 bases between them. Germline loops: CDR1 SGHAT, CDR2 FQNNGV. The whole variable domain, filled in from reference TRBV11-2 and TRBJ1-2, reads EAGVAQSPRYKIIEKRQSVAFWCNPISGHATLYWYQQILGQGPKLLIQFQNNGVVDDSQLPKDRFSAERLKGVDSTLKIQPAKLEDSAVYLCASSLAGSYGYTFGSGTRLTVV.

This clone was seen more than once but under ten times. The gene calls are TRBV6-1 and TRBJ2-3; 9 nucleotides match TRBD2. Unmatched junction bases numbered 2, after V lost 5 bases and J lost 5 bases. Germline lookup yields CDR1 MNHNS and CDR2 SASEGT. This CDR3 contains 13 residues. Here the CDR3 reads CASSSLAGDTQYF. The CDR3 DNA reads as TGTGCCAGCAGTTCACTAGCGGGAGATACGCAGTATTTT.

This clone has only a few counts. The chain employs TRBV10-3 and TRBJ1-6; 7 bases are shared with TRBD1. V lost 6 bases to trimming and J lost 8 bases; unmatched junction nucleotides: 7. From germline, CDR1 is ENHRY and CDR2 SYGVKD. The CDR3 runs to 14 residues. The CDR3 DNA is TGTGCCATCAGGGGTACAGGGGATCATTCACCCCTCCACTTT. Amino acids: CAIRGTGDHSPLHF.

This clone was seen once. The V and J genes are TRBV9 and TRBJ2-4, with 15 bases lining up with TRBD2. The CDR3 contains 18 residues. Germline-derived CDR1 and CDR2 are SGDLS and YYNGEE. J gave up 0 bases and V 3 bases, and 4 bases lay outside the gene matches. The CDR3 DNA sequence: TGTGCCAGCAGCGCCGGACTAGCGGGAGGGAGAGCCAAAAACATTCAGTACTTC. It encodes CASSAGLAGGRAKNIQYF.

CDR3 nucleotide sequence: TGTGCCAGCAGCTTGAACGGTCCCTACGAGCAGTACTTC. Its protein is CASSLNGPYEQYF. The chain couples TRBV11-1 to TRBJ2-7; D ambiguous. Germline V lookup: CDR1 SGHAT, CDR2 FQDESV (reference sequence). Trimming left V 3 bases short and J 2 bases short, with 8 bases between. CDR3 length: 13 residues.

The chain carries TRBV2 and TRBJ2-3; 11 nucleotides match TRBD2. Germline V lookup: CDR1 SNHLY, CDR2 FYNNEI. CDR3 length: 15 amino acids. Unmatched junction bases numbered 6, after V lost 10 bases and J lost 0 bases. This chain's CDR3 is CATGTSGLSTDTQYF. The CDR3 DNA reads TGTGCCACCGGGACTAGCGGACTTAGCACAGATACGCAGTATTTT.

V usage is TRBV19 and J usage is TRBJ1-5, with 12 bases fitting TRBD1. The CDR3 covers 14 residues. CDR1 LNHDA and CDR2 SQIVND come from the germline V gene (reference sequence). After removal of 3 bases from V and 7 bases from J, the junction contained 1 base not matched to a gene. CDR3 nucleotides: TGTGCCAGTAGTATTGGGACAGGGGGCCAGCCCCAGCATTTT. Translation gives CASSIGTGGQPQHF.